These 29 T cell receptor beta chains share one sample of origin, sequenced in a study of T cells in women clearing cervical HPV infection. The data were produced by immunoSEQ multiplex PCR, yet TCRdb's version contains in-frame clones alone and is incomplete. The repertoire table contains around 19,000 clones. The sequencing input was blood buffy coat. All receptors come from a woman between 18 and 69 years old with a cervical HPV16 infection that either progressed to CIN3+ or cleared (not recorded which).

Turning to this clone: The CDR3 end lies 3 residues beyond the end of the read and is filled in from the germline J gene. The chain uses TRBV12-3 or TRBV12-4 and TRBJ2-3, with TRBD2 matching over 7 bases. This CDR3 contains 18 residues. V was pared by 1 base and J by 0 bases, with 10 bases of the junction left unmatched. The DNA read from the CDR3 is TGTGCCAGCAGTTTAGGGTTTAGCGGGTCCTCTAGCACAGATACG. Its protein is CASSLGFSGSSSTDT. Given in full, the CDR3 is CASSLGFSGSSSTDTQYF.

With respect to this clone: The read terminates 3 residues before the CDR3 end, so the remaining end is supplied by the germline J gene. The chain employs TRBV18 and TRBJ1-2; D may be TRBD1 (5 bases). This CDR3 is built from 18 residues. From germline, CDR1 is KGHSH and CDR2 LQKENI. The CDR3 sequence is CASSPLQGAPLDTDTYTF. The sequenced CDR3 bases are TGTGCCAGCTCACCCCTCCAAGGGGCCCCATTGGACACAGATACC.

Points on this clone: The read terminates 3 residues before the CDR3 end, so the remaining end is supplied by the germline J gene. V and J are TRBV5-1 and TRBJ1-1, with D tentatively TRBD1 (6 bases). The V gene's germline CDR1 is SGHRS and CDR2 YFSETQ. This CDR3 is built from 16 residues. This CDR3 reads CASTSTGTSGGAPAFF. The sequenced CDR3 bases are TGCGCCAGCACATCGACCGGGACTAGCGGGGGGGCCCCC.

Concerning this clone: The read ends 3 residues shy of where the CDR3 ends; the end is completed using the germline J gene. The gene calls are TRBV20-1 and TRBJ2-3; the D gene is possibly TRBD2 (5 bases). This CDR3 is 14 amino acids long. Deletions cut 0 bases from V and 2 bases from J, with 9 bases between. Germline loops: CDR1 DFQATT, CDR2 SNEGSKA (reference sequence). Partial CDR3 DNA: TGCAGTGCTAGAGATTCGGGGTACACAGATACG. This encodes CSARDSGYTDT. The full CDR3 sequence reads CSARDSGYTDTQYF.

CDR3 DNA (partial): TGTGCCAGTAGTCCGTCCCGTAGCCAGACC. It specifies CASSPSRSQT. The whole CDR3 protein is CASSPSRSQTQYF. The chain couples TRBV19 to TRBJ2-5, with D unresolved. Sequencing ends 3 residues short of the CDR3 end; the germline J gene provides the rest. The CDR3 runs 13 residues. Per the germline V gene, CDR1 is LNHDA and CDR2 is SQIVND (reference sequence). V was trimmed by 5 bases and J by 6 bases, leaving 13 bases between them. Full variable domain (outside the CDR3, taken from reference TRBV19 and TRBJ2-5): DGGITQSPKYLFRKEGQNVTLSCEQNLNHDAMYWYRQDPGQGLRLIYYSQIVNDFQKGDIAEGYSVSREKKESFPLTVTSAQKNPTAFYLCASSPSRSQTQYFGPGTRLLVL.

Regarding this clone: Sequencing ends 3 residues short of the CDR3 end; the germline J gene provides the rest. V and J are TRBV27 and TRBJ1-2, with D tentatively TRBD1 (6 bases). Germline loops: CDR1 MNHEY, CDR2 SMNVEV (reference sequence). This CDR3 spans 16 amino acids. V was clipped by 3 bases and J by 4 bases, with 18 bases between them. CDR3 sequence: CASSFKGDQSFYGYTF. The CDR3 bases that were read are TGTGCCAGCAGTTTCAAGGGGGACCAGAGTTTCTATGGC.

Note on this clone: The read finishes 3 residues shy of the CDR3 end, and the germline J gene is used to complete it. The chain uses TRBV30 and TRBJ1-4; maybe TRBD1 (6 bases). This CDR3 has 14 amino acids. V was shortened by 8 bases and J by 4 bases, with 17 bases between the two germline ends. Germline V gene sequence: CDR1 GTSNPN, CDR2 SVGIG (reference sequence). CDR3 in amino acids: CATPLGGLNEKLFF. Partial CDR3 DNA: TGTGCCACACCCCTGGGGGGGCTTAATGAAAAA. Together with reference TRBV30 and TRBJ1-4, the CDR3 gives the full variable domain: SQTIHQWPATLVQPVGSPLSLECTVEGTSNPNLYWYRQAAGRGLQLLFYSVGIGQISSEVPQNLSASRPQDRQFILSSKKLLLSDSGFYLCATPLGGLNEKLFFGSGTQLSVL.

Note on this clone: Read coverage stops 3 residues before the CDR3 terminus; the germline J gene supplies the remainder. The V gene is TRBV19, the J gene TRBJ1-2; D perhaps matches TRBD1 (6 bases). The germline V gene has CDR1 LNHDA and CDR2 SQIVND (reference sequence). This CDR3 region has 14 residues. The CDR3 protein is CASQSGSQQGGYTF. The CDR3 bases that were read are TGTGCCAGCCAATCAGGGTCACAACAGGGAGGC.

Note on this clone: The sequenced fragment ends 3 residues before the CDR3 boundary, so the rest is inferred from the germline J gene. Other DNA sequences in this specimen translate into the identical CDR3. The chain uses TRBV7-2 and TRBJ1-1; maybe TRBD1 (6 bases). CDR3 size: 15 residues. Germline values: CDR1 SGHTA, CDR2 FQGNSA. CDR3 DNA (partial): TGTGCCAGCAGCCCGGGACCAGGGGACCAAGAGACC. Translating gives CASSPGPGDQET. The entire CDR3 protein is CASSPGPGDQETAFF.

Turning to this clone: With the read ending 3 residues before the CDR3 end, the germline J gene is used to fill in that end. The J gene is TRBJ2-3, the V gene TRBV27, with a possible D match to TRBD1 (6 bases). The germline CDR1 and CDR2 sequences are MNHEY and SMNVEV (reference sequence). V lost 3 bases and J lost 1, with 8 bases in between. CDR3 length: 14 residues. The CDR3 bases that were read are TGTGCCAGCAGTTTCTCAGGGGGCACAGATACG. Protein: CASSFSGGTDT. The entire CDR3 protein is CASSFSGGTDTQYF.

Points on this clone: The CDR3 end falls 3 residues outside the read, so it is completed with the germline J gene. V gene TRBV30 combines with J gene TRBJ1-2; D unclear. Germline values: CDR1 GTSNPN, CDR2 SVGIG (reference sequence). This CDR3 has 11 amino acids. The chain's CDR3 is CAWSVLKGYTF. The part of the CDR3 DNA that was read is TGTGCCTGGAGTGTACTTAAAGGC.

As regards this clone: The sequence runs out 3 residues before the end of the CDR3; the remainder is reconstructed from the germline J gene. The chain links TRBV30 to TRBJ2-1; possible D gene TRBD1, 6 bases. The CDR3 extends over 12 amino acids. Trimming removed 7 bases at V and 9 bases at J, with 16 bases between. Germline CDR1 is GTSNPN and CDR2 is SVGIG (reference sequence). The sequenced CDR3 bases are TGTGCCTCCGGCCGCGAGGGGGTTGAG. Its translation: CASGREGVE. The full CDR3 sequence reads CASGREGVEQFF.

Notes on this clone: The DNA ends 3 residues before the CDR3 does, and the rest of the CDR3 is filled in from the germline J gene. The chain combines TRBV6-2 or TRBV6-3 with TRBJ1-2, with D possibly matching TRBD1 (5 bases). The CDR3 contains 12 residues. The V gene lost 6 bases and the J gene lost 4 bases, with 9 bases spanning the gap. Germline CDR1 MNHEY, CDR2 SVGEGT. The CDR3: CASSGTFYGYTF. CDR3 bases read: TGTGCCAGCAGCGGGACTTTCTATGGC.

Notes on this clone: The sequence runs out 3 residues before the end of the CDR3; the remainder is reconstructed from the germline J gene. The V call is TRBV19, the J call TRBJ2-1, with 9 nucleotides matching TRBD1. V dropped 1 base and J dropped 2; count of bases not matched to a gene: 3. The CDR3 covers 16 residues. Per the germline V gene, CDR1 is LNHDA and CDR2 is SQIVND (reference sequence). The CDR3: CASSIGYRGPYNEQFF. Partial CDR3 DNA: TGTGCCAGTAGTATAGGGTACAGGGGGCCCTACAATGAG. Variable domain in full (rest from reference TRBV19 and TRBJ2-1): DGGITQSPKYLFRKEGQNVTLSCEQNLNHDAMYWYRQDPGQGLRLIYYSQIVNDFQKGDIAEGYSVSREKKESFPLTVTSAQKNPTAFYLCASSIGYRGPYNEQFFGPGTRLTVL.

For this clone: Read data end 3 residues before the CDR3 end; the end is taken from the germline J gene. V usage is TRBV5-1 and J usage is TRBJ2-5; D might be TRBD2 (6 bases). V dropped 4 bases and J dropped 1 base, with 8 bases sitting between them. The CDR3 sequence is 13 residues long. Per germline, CDR1 SGHRS and CDR2 YFSETQ. The CDR3 bases that were read are TGCGCCAGCAGCCCCGGGGGCCAAGAGACC. Residues: CASSPGGQET. The whole CDR3 sequence is CASSPGGQETQYF.

The CDR3 loop is CASEDSRGDSNQPQHF. Partial CDR3 DNA: TGTGCCAGCGAAGACTCCAGGGGGGATTCCAATCAGCCC. The chain uses TRBV19 and TRBJ1-5, with 7 positions matching TRBD1. The read finishes 3 residues shy of the CDR3 end, and the germline J gene is used to complete it. V lost 9 bases, J lost 3 bases, and 14 bases stayed unmatched. Germline V gene sequence: CDR1 LNHDA, CDR2 SQIVND (reference sequence). The CDR3 consists of 16 residues.

With regard to this clone: With the read ending 3 residues before the CDR3 end, the germline J gene is used to fill in that end. V gene TRBV18 combines with J gene TRBJ2-2, with no clear D. V shed 0 bases and J shed 0 bases, with 11 bases lying between them. CDR3 size: 17 residues. Germline V CDR1 and CDR2: KGHSH, LQKENI. The DNA read from the CDR3 is TGTGCCAGCTCACCACCCCCCCGGCGGCCGAACACCGGGGAG. Translated: CASSPPPRRPNTGE. The whole CDR3 sequence reads CASSPPPRRPNTGELFF. Variable domain in full (rest from reference TRBV18 and TRBJ2-2): NAGVMQNPRHLVRRRGQEARLRCSPMKGHSHVYWYRQLPEEGLKFMVYLQKENIIDESGMPKERFSAEFPKEGPSILRIQQVVRGDSAAYFCASSPPPRRPNTGELFFGEGSRLTVL.

To note about this clone: The read ends 3 residues early relative to the CDR3; the germline J gene fills the gap. The genes are TRBV12-3 or TRBV12-4 and TRBJ1-5; D unclear. The V gene lost 5 bases and the J gene lost 0 bases, with 8 bases spanning the gap. The CDR3 runs to 14 residues. The CDR3 DNA, read in part, is TGTGCCAGCAGTCCAGCGTATAGCAATCAGCCC. This sequence encodes CASSPAYSNQP. The CDR3 in its entirety is CASSPAYSNQPQHF.

With respect to this clone: The CDR3 end is not reached by the read, which stops 3 residues before it; the germline J gene fills it in. The chain couples TRBV9 to TRBJ1-2, with D tentatively TRBD1 (5 bases). With 4 bases removed from V and 4 bases from J, the gap between germline ends came to 11 bases. Germline CDR1 reads SGDLS; CDR2 reads YYNGEE. CDR3 length: 13 residues. The CDR3: CASSLSGGYGYTF. The sequenced part of the CDR3 DNA is TGTGCCAGCAGCCTCAGCGGGGGCTATGGC.

In regard to this clone: The read gets to within 3 residues of the CDR3 end, and the germline J gene fills in the rest. V gene TRBV5-1 combines with J gene TRBJ2-2; 7 bases match TRBD1. The CDR3 has 16 residues. With V trimmed by 4 bases and J by 0 bases, 6 bases remained unmatched. The germline V gene has CDR1 SGHRS and CDR2 YFSETQ. CDR3 bases read: TGCGCCAGCAGCCCGCGGACAGGCTCGAACACCGGGGAG. Protein sequence: CASSPRTGSNTGE. The full-length CDR3 reads as CASSPRTGSNTGELFF.

Details on this clone: The read gets to within 3 residues of the CDR3 end, and the germline J gene fills in the rest. The J gene is TRBJ1-1, the V gene TRBV7-9; TRBD1 aligns across 8 bases. The germline V gene has CDR1 SEHNR and CDR2 FQNEAQ (reference sequence). V was pared by 5 bases and J by 1 base, with 6 bases of the junction left unmatched. The CDR3 extends over 15 amino acids. The part of the CDR3 DNA that was read is TGTGCCAGCAGCCCTACAGGGGGTGGGAACACTGAA. Protein: CASSPTGGGNTE. The whole CDR3 region reads CASSPTGGGNTEAFF. Using reference TRBV7-9 and TRBJ1-1 for the parts outside the CDR3, the full variable domain is DTGVSQNPRHKITKRGQNVTFRCDPISEHNRLYWYRQTLGQGPEFLTYFQNEAQLEKSRLLSDRFSAERPKGSFSTLEIQRTEQGDSAMYLCASSPTGGGNTEAFFGQGTRLTVV.

CDR3 protein: CASSLEGTGGWEKLFF. The DNA read from the CDR3 is TGCGCCAGCAGCCTGGAGGGCACAGGGGGCTGGGAAAAG. The chain employs TRBV5-1 and TRBJ2-2; 9 bases are shared with TRBD1. The read comes to an end 3 residues before the CDR3 does, leaving the germline J gene to fill in the end. The germline V gene has CDR1 SGHRS and CDR2 YFSETQ. This CDR3 has 16 residues.

Note on this clone: With the read ending 3 residues before the CDR3 end, the germline J gene is used to fill in that end. V is TRBV20-1 and J is TRBJ2-1, with D tentatively TRBD2 (6 bases). CDR1 is DFQATT, CDR2 SNEGSKA, per germline (reference sequence). V was trimmed by 2 bases and J by 8 bases, leaving 16 bases between them. The CDR3 covers 14 residues. The CDR3 sequence: CSARPGTQVDEQFF. Partial CDR3 DNA: TGCAGTGCTAGACCGGGGACTCAAGTCGATGAG.

To note about this clone: The read ends 3 residues before the CDR3 terminus; that terminus is restored from the germline J gene. The chain links TRBV18 to TRBJ2-3; TRBD1 matches at 7 bases. The CDR3 consists of 21 residues. The germline V gene encodes CDR1 KGHSH and CDR2 LQKENI. CDR3 bases read: TGTGCCAGCTCACTGTTTCAGCCGGGACAGAGAGGACACAAGTACCAAGAGACG. It yields the protein CASSLFQPGQRGHKYQET. Given in full, the CDR3 is CASSLFQPGQRGHKYQETQYF.

Comments on this clone: The read falls 3 residues short of the CDR3 end, and the missing part is taken from the germline J gene. The chain joins TRBV5-6 to TRBJ2-1; 9 bases align to TRBD1. The CDR3 has 15 amino acids. Germline CDR1 SGHDT, CDR2 YYEEEE. Trimming at V came to 4 bases and at J to 5 bases, leaving 7 bases not matched to a gene. CDR3 protein: CASSLRTGVNNEQFF. The sequenced part of the CDR3 DNA is TGTGCCAGCAGCCTGAGGACAGGGGTAAACAATGAG.

CDR3 DNA (partial): TGTGCCAGTAGTACGTCCGGGACTGCCTCCTACGAG. As protein: CASSTSGTASYE. The CDR3 as a whole reads CASSTSGTASYEQYF. V gene TRBV19 combines with J gene TRBJ2-7, with TRBD2 as a possible D gene (6 bases). Sequencing ends 3 residues short of the CDR3 end; the germline J gene provides the rest. CDR1 and CDR2 (germline): LNHDA, SQIVND (reference sequence). V was pared by 4 bases and J by 0 bases, with 13 bases between. The CDR3 runs 15 residues. Full variable domain (remainder filled in from reference TRBV19 and TRBJ2-7): DGGITQSPKYLFRKEGQNVTLSCEQNLNHDAMYWYRQDPGQGLRLIYYSQIVNDFQKGDIAEGYSVSREKKESFPLTVTSAQKNPTAFYLCASSTSGTASYEQYFGPGTRLTVT.

As to this clone: The CDR3 is cut off 3 residues early in the read; its end comes from the germline J gene. This chain connects TRBV5-1 to TRBJ2-5; possibly TRBD1 for D (5 bases). This CDR3 has 13 residues. The V end was cut by 2 bases, the J end by 3 bases, with 8 bases between. The germline CDR1 and CDR2 sequences are SGHRS and YFSETQ. The sequenced part of the CDR3 DNA is TGCGCCAGCAGCTTTGCAGGGAAAGAGACC. This codes for CASSFAGKET. The CDR3, in full, reads CASSFAGKETQYF.

As for this clone: The CDR3 end lies 3 residues beyond the end of the read and is filled in from the germline J gene. The chain employs TRBV18 and TRBJ1-2, with D tentatively TRBD1 (6 bases). CDR1 is KGHSH and CDR2 is LQKENI in the germline V gene. This CDR3 is built from 16 residues. Between the trimmed V and J ends, which lost 5 bases and 0 bases, there was a span of 16 bases. CDR3 DNA (partial): TGTGCCAGCTCATCGACAGGCCGCGAGGCTAACTATGGC. Protein: CASSSTGREANYG. The complete CDR3 sequence is CASSSTGREANYGYTF.

With regard to this clone: The CDR3 is cut off 3 residues early in the read; its end comes from the germline J gene. V usage is TRBV2 and J usage is TRBJ2-1, with TRBD1 matching 8 bases. The CDR3 covers 13 residues. J gave up 7 bases and V 6 bases, and 5 bases lay outside the gene matches. CDR1 is SNHLY and CDR2 is FYNNEI in the germline V gene. CDR3 amino acids: CASSGGTGNEQFF. CDR3 bases read: TGTGCCAGCAGCGGAGGGACAGGAAATGAG.